These 20 T cell receptor beta chains originate from one sample sequenced in a study of beta chain features in type 1 diabetes. Study-level points and caveats: Moderate but significant shortening of TCRB CDR3s was recorded in all four CD4+ subsets from Type 1 diabetes patients.

These receptors are not linked to any known antigen. Every isolated RNA sample was fully reverse transcribed, so sequencing captured expressed TCRB transcripts. Method: immunoSEQ multiplex PCR; TCRdb's copy keeps in-frame clones and lacks some. The table records 600,000 to 700,000 clones, 9.5% to 15% of them present only once. The sequencing sample was made of naive CD4+ T cells from blood. The receptors come from a man in his thirties or forties with type 1 diabetes.

The J gene is TRBJ1-1, the V gene TRBV11-3, with 11 bases matching TRBD1. CDR3 length: 15 residues. The ends lost 1 base at V and 6 bases at J; junction bases unmatched: 4. Germline V CDR1 and CDR2: SGHNT, YENEEA. The CDR3 sequence is CASSLGGQGAPEAFF. CDR3 bases: TGTGCCAGCAGCTTAGGAGGACAGGGGGCTCCTGAAGCTTTCTTT.

This clone was observed a handful of times. The V call is TRBV28, the J call TRBJ1-2; D is unresolved. Germline V gene lookup returns CDR1 MDHEN and CDR2 SYDVKM. This CDR3 is 14 amino acids long. V was cut by 3 bases and J by 3 bases, with 11 bases left in between. CDR3 in amino acids: CASSLGGQHYGYTF. The DNA of the CDR3 is TGTGCCAGCAGTTTGGGCGGGCAGCACTATGGCTACACCTTC.

The chain joins TRBV29-1 to TRBJ1-6, with TRBD1 matching 7 bases. This CDR3 has 12 residues. J lost 7 bases, V lost 7 bases, and 4 bases had no gene match. Germline V gives CDR1 SQVTM, CDR2 ANQGSEA. In nucleotides, the CDR3 is TGCAGCGAACCGGGACAGAATTCACCCCTCCACTTT. Its translation: CSEPGQNSPLHF.

The chain links TRBV11-2 to TRBJ1-2; no definite D call. Trimming pared 2 bases from V and 0 bases from J, leaving 10 bases between. CDR1 SGHAT and CDR2 FQNNGV come from the germline V gene. The CDR3 is 15 amino acids. The CDR3 reads CASSLTDGTNYGYTF. In nucleotides, the CDR3 is TGTGCCAGCAGCTTAACGGATGGAACTAACTATGGCTACACCTTC. The variable domain in full, with the rest retrieved from reference TRBV11-2 and TRBJ1-2, is EAGVAQSPRYKIIEKRQSVAFWCNPISGHATLYWYQQILGQGPKLLIQFQNNGVVDDSQLPKDRFSAERLKGVDSTLKIQPAKLEDSAVYLCASSLTDGTNYGYTFGSGTRLTVV.

This clone was seen more than once but under ten times. The CDR3 sequence is CAWSSDIGNQPQHF. In DNA, the CDR3 is TGTGCCTGGAGTTCAGACATAGGCAATCAGCCCCAGCATTTT. The chain recombines TRBV30 with TRBJ1-5, with unresolved D. V dropped 2 bases and J dropped 2 bases, with 10 bases sitting between them. Germline lookup yields CDR1 GTSNPN and CDR2 SVGIG (reference sequence). The CDR3 contains 14 residues.

This clone was counted only a few times. The chain carries TRBV18 and TRBJ2-7; 7 positions agree with TRBD1. The CDR3 is made up of 13 amino acids. Germline CDR1 KGHSH, CDR2 LQKENI. J was trimmed by 1 base and V by 8 bases; bases with no gene match: 5. CDR3 sequence (DNA): TGTGCCAGCGCTCGGGACAGTTCCTACGAGCAGTACTTC. This codes for CASARDSSYEQYF.

The chain recombines TRBV5-4 with TRBJ2-3, with 10 bases identical to TRBD1. The junction had 5 bases not matched to a gene; V was cut back by 3 bases and J by 4 bases. This CDR3 has 15 residues. CDR1 is SGHNT and CDR2 is YYREEE in the germline V gene (reference sequence). The CDR3: CASSYGTGDADTQYF. CDR3 coding DNA: TGTGCCAGCAGCTACGGGACAGGGGATGCAGATACGCAGTATTTT.

The chain uses TRBV28 and TRBJ1-2; 9 nucleotides match TRBD1. Germline V lookup: CDR1 MDHEN, CDR2 SYDVKM. There are 15 residues in the CDR3. V shed 4 bases, J shed 8 bases, and the junction held 11 bases outside the gene matches. In DNA, the CDR3 is TGTGCCAGCAGTTCGTCTGCCGGGACAGGGCGCGGCTACACCTTC. This encodes CASSSSAGTGRGYTF.

This clone was seen a few times. The chain couples TRBV7-2 to TRBJ1-5, with D possibly TRBD1 on 6 matching bases. The CDR3 runs 15 residues. V was clipped by 4 bases and J by 3 bases, with 13 bases between them. Per the germline V gene, CDR1 is SGHTA and CDR2 is FQGNSA. CDR3: CASSSGAVFNQPQHF. Here the CDR3 DNA reads TGTGCCAGCAGCTCAGGGGCGGTGTTCAATCAGCCCCAGCATTTT.

V gene TRBV5-1 combines with J gene TRBJ2-3, with a possible D match to TRBD1 (6 bases). Per germline, CDR1 SGHRS and CDR2 YFSETQ. There are 13 residues in the CDR3. Trimming cost V 4 bases and J 3 bases, with 9 bases left between them. The CDR3 is CASSVQGTDTQYF. The DNA for the CDR3 is TGCGCCAGCAGCGTACAGGGTACAGATACGCAGTATTTT.

The V gene is TRBV29-1, the J gene TRBJ1-2, with 8 bases fitting TRBD1. In germline, CDR1 is SQVTM, CDR2 ANQGSEA. The J segment lost 0 bases and the V segment lost 6 bases, leaving 0 bases of the junction unmatched. The CDR3 is 12 amino acids. The CDR3 spells CSVDRANYGYTF. CDR3 nucleotides: TGCAGCGTGGACAGGGCTAACTATGGCTACACCTTC.

The V and J genes are TRBV12-5 and TRBJ1-5, with TRBD1 matching over 7 bases. V shed 7 bases, J shed 1 base, and the junction held 7 bases outside the gene matches. Germline V gene data show CDR1 as LGHNT and CDR2 as FRNRAP. The CDR3 has 15 amino acids. This chain's CDR3 is CASAPGQPSNQPQHF. CDR3 in DNA: TGTGCTAGTGCCCCGGGACAGCCGAGCAATCAGCCCCAGCATTTT. The full variable domain, rest sourced from reference TRBV12-5 and TRBJ1-5, is DARVTQTPRHKVTEMGQEVTMRCQPILGHNTVFWYRQTMMQGLELLAYFRNRAPLDDSGMPKDRFSAEMPDATLATLKIQPSEPRDSAVYFCASAPGQPSNQPQHFGDGTRLSIL.

In this sample, this clone turned up a few times. V is TRBV20-1 and J is TRBJ1-2, with D unclear. Germline CDR1 and CDR2: DFQATT and SNEGSKA (reference sequence). Trimming stripped 6 bases from V and 5 bases from J, with 7 bases between. This CDR3 spans 10 amino acids. CDR3 amino acids: CSAHKYGYTF. CDR3 sequence (DNA): TGCAGTGCCCACAAATATGGCTACACCTTC.

This clone was counted only a few times. The J gene is TRBJ1-2, the V gene TRBV6-5; D is perhaps TRBD1 (5 bases). V was clipped by 2 bases and J by 4 bases, with 11 bases between them. The CDR3 has 14 residues. CDR1 and CDR2 (germline): MNHEY, SVGAGI. The CDR3 protein is CASSYGTTSYGYTF. The CDR3, as DNA: TGTGCCAGCAGTTACGGGACGACCTCCTATGGCTACACCTTC.

The rearrangement joins TRBV9 to TRBJ2-4; 14 nucleotides line up with TRBD2. Germline assignment: CDR1 SGDLS and CDR2 YYNGEE. V was pared by 3 bases and J by 7 bases, with 12 bases of the junction left unmatched. The CDR3 spans 18 residues. The CDR3 nucleotides are TGTGCCAGCAGCGCGAGGGCGACTAGCGGGGGGGCCCGGAACATTCAGTACTTC. Translation: CASSARATSGGARNIQYF.

The rearrangement links TRBV18 to TRBJ1-1; 7 bases align to TRBD1. In germline, CDR1 is KGHSH, CDR2 LQKENI. The CDR3 is 18 residues long. V was clipped by 1 base and J by 0 bases; unmatched bases: 11. CDR3 DNA sequence: TGTGCCAGCTCACCACAACCGGGACAGAGGGCGATGAACACTGAAGCTTTCTTT. Amino acid sequence: CASSPQPGQRAMNTEAFF.

This clone was detected only a few times. The same CDR3 can be traced to other DNA sequences in this sample. The V gene is TRBV7-2, the J gene TRBJ1-1; possible D gene TRBD1, 6 bases. The CDR3 loop spans 13 amino acids. Germline-derived CDR1 and CDR2 are SGHTA and FQGNSA. V was cut by 5 bases and J by 4 bases, with 11 bases left in between. The CDR3 is CASSPQGGTEAFF. CDR3 DNA: TGTGCCAGCAGCCCACAGGGTGGCACTGAAGCTTTCTTT. Complete variable domain (other parts from reference TRBV7-2 and TRBJ1-1): GAGVSQSPSNKVTEKGKDVELRCDPISGHTALYWYRQSLGQGLEFLIYFQGNSAPDKSGLPSDRFSAERTGGSVSTLTIQRTQQEDSAVYLCASSPQGGTEAFFGQGTRLTVV.

V gene TRBV29-1 combines with J gene TRBJ1-1, with 7 bases that match TRBD1. Germline values: CDR1 SQVTM, CDR2 ANQGSEA. V shed 7 bases and J 1 base; nucleotides not matched to a gene: 9. The CDR3 covers 14 residues. The CDR3 sequence: CSAAGDRENTEAFF. The CDR3, as DNA: TGCAGCGCCGCCGGGGACAGAGAGAACACTGAAGCTTTCTTT.

This clone was counted a few times. The V and J genes are TRBV19 and TRBJ2-1; no clear D gene. CDR1 and CDR2 (germline): LNHDA, SQIVND (reference sequence). The CDR3 loop spans 11 amino acids. Trimming cost V 2 bases and J 7 bases, with 3 bases left between them. The CDR3 nucleotides read TGTGCCAGTAGTATAACAAATGAGCAGTTCTTC. This codes for CASSITNEQFF. The entire variable domain, with the rest obtained from reference TRBV19 and TRBJ2-1, is as follows: DGGITQSPKYLFRKEGQNVTLSCEQNLNHDAMYWYRQDPGQGLRLIYYSQIVNDFQKGDIAEGYSVSREKKESFPLTVTSAQKNPTAFYLCASSITNEQFFGPGTRLTVL.

Concerning this clone: Other DNA sequences within the sample encode an identical CDR3. The CDR3 protein is CASRGQETQYF. The CDR3, as DNA: TGTGCCAGCAGGGGGCAAGAGACCCAGTACTTC. The chain has TRBV28 and TRBJ2-5, with unresolved D. The CDR3 length is 11 residues. With 6 bases removed from V and 2 bases from J, the gap between germline ends came to 4 bases. Germline V gene sequence: CDR1 MDHEN, CDR2 SYDVKM.